This T cell receptor beta chain stems from a study of T cell repertoires in cytomegalovirus infection. Whole-study context: CMV infection together with matching HLA type was indicated by public TCR beta signatures.

There are 13 residues in the CDR3. CDR1 is SGHTA, CDR2 FQGNSA, per germline. V shed 3 bases and J shed 0 bases, with 5 bases lying between them. Whole-study results and caveats: The response measured ex vivo was dominated by TCR beta clonotypes (HLA-C-restricted and CMV-specific). Identification of carriers of CMV plus the relevant HLA was performed using cumulative public TCR beta family frequency.

TCRdb reprocessed the reads via MiXCR and lists one record per CDR3 protein. The sample lists approximately 630,000 distinct CDR3 sequences; less than 25% were seen once. In this sample, this clonotype turned up many times. The antigen remains unidentified. The chain recombines TRBV7-2 with TRBJ1-2, with unresolved D. This receptor was taken from a human donor in good health (CMV status not recorded). Some clones in this sample may be carry-over from other donors' samples. Sequencing input: CD8+ T cells from PBMCs. The CDR3 DNA reads TGTGCCAGCAGCTTCAGCCCTAACTATGGCTACACCTTC. Residues: CASSFSPNYGYTF.